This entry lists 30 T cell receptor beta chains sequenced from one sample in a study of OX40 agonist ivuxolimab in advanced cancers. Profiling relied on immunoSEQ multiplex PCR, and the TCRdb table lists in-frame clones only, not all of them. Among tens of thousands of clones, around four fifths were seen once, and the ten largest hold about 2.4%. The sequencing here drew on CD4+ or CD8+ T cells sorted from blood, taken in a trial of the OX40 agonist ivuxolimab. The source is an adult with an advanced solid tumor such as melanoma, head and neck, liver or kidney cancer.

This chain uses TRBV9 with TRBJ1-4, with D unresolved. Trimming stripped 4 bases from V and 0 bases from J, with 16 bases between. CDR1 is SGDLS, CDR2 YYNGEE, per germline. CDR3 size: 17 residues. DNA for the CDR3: TGTGCCAGCAGCTCCATGACTGGCGGGGCAACTAATGAAAAACTGTTTTTT. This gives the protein CASSSMTGGATNEKLFF.

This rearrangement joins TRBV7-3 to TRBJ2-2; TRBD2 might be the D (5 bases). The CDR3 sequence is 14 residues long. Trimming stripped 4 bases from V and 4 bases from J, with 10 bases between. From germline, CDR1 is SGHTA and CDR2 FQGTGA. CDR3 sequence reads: CASSSKSGTGELFF. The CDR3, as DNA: TGTGCCAGCAGCTCTAAAAGCGGCACCGGGGAGCTGTTTTTT.

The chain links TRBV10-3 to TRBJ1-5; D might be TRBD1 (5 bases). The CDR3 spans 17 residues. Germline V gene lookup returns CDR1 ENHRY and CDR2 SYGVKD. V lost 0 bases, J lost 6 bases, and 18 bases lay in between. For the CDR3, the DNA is TGTGCCATCAGTGAGTCGAGGTTTGGGGGAAGCTTTCAGCCCCAGCATTTT. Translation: CAISESRFGGSFQPQHF.

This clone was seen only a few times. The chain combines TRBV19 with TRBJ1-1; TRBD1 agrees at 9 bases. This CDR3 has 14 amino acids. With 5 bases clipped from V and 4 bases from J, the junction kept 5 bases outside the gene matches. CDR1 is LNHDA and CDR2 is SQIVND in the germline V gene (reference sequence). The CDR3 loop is CASSLQGQGTEAFF. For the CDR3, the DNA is TGTGCCAGTAGTTTGCAGGGACAGGGCACTGAAGCTTTCTTT.

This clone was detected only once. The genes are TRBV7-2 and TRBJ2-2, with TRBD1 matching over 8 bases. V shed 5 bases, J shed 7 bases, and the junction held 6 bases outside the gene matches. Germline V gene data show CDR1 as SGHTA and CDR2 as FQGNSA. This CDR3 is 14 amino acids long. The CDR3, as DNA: TGTGCCAGCAGCCTTCAGGGGGCAATCGGGGAGCTGTTTTTT. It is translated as CASSLQGAIGELFF.

CDR3 nucleotide sequence: TGTGCCAGCAGTTCTAGGGGGGCCGAGTCCTACAATGAGCAGTTCTTC. Translating it yields CASSSRGAESYNEQFF. The chain has TRBV7-8 and TRBJ2-1, with D possibly being TRBD1 or TRBD2 (6 bases each). V lost 6 bases and J 1 base, leaving 16 bases between the germline ends. This CDR3 region has 16 residues. Germline V gene data show CDR1 as SGHVS and CDR2 as FQNEAQ.

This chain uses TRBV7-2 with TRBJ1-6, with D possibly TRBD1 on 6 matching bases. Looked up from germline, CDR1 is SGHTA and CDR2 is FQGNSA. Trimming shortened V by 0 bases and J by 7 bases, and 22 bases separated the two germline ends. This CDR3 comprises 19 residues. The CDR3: CASSLAWGARGLGNSPLHF. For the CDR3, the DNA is TGTGCCAGCAGCTTAGCGTGGGGGGCGCGAGGCCTTGGGAATTCACCCCTCCACTTT.

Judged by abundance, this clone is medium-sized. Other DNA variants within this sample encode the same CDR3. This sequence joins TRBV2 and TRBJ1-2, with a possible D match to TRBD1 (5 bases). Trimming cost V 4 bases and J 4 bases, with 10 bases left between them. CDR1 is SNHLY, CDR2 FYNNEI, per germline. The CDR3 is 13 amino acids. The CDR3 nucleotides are TGTGCCAGCAGTGTCGACAGACTCTATGGCTACACCTTC. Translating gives CASSVDRLYGYTF.

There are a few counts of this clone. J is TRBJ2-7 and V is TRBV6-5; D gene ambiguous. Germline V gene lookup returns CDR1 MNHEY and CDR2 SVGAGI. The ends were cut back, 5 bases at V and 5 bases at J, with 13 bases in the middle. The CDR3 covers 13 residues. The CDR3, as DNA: TGTGCCAGCAGTCCCGCCACGGCCAACGAGCAGTACTTC. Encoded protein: CASSPATANEQYF.

The CDR3 spells CASSPRGGNTIYF. The CDR3 nucleotides read TGCGCCAGCAGCCCCCGGGGTGGAAACACCATATATTTT. V and J are TRBV5-1 and TRBJ1-3, with D unresolved. CDR3 length: 13 amino acids. Germline CDR1 SGHRS, CDR2 YFSETQ. Deletions cut 4 bases from V and 3 bases from J, with 8 bases between.

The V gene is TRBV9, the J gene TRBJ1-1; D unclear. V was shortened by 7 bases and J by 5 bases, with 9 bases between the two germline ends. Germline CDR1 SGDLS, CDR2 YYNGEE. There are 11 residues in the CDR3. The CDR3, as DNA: TGTGCCAGCCCGGGGAGGACTGAAGCTTTCTTT. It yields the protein CASPGRTEAFF.

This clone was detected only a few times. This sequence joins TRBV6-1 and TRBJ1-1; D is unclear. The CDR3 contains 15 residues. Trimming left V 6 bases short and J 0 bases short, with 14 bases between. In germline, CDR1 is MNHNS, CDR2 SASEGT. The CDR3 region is CASRPYLPMNTEAFF. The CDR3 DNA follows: TGTGCCAGCAGGCCATACCTACCCATGAACACTGAAGCTTTCTTT.

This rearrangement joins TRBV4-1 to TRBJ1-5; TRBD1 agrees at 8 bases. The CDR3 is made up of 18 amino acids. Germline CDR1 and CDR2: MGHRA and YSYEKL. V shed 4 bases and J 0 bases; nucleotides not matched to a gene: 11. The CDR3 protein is CASSPTRTGQYSNQPQHF. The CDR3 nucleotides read TGCGCCAGCAGCCCTACCCGGACAGGGCAATATAGCAATCAGCCCCAGCATTTT.

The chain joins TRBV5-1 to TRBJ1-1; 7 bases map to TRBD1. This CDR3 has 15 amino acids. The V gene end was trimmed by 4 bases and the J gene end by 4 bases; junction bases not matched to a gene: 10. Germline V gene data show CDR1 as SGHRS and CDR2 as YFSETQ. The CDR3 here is CASSLQGVSGTEAFF. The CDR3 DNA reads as TGCGCCAGCAGCCTTCAGGGGGTGAGCGGCACTGAAGCTTTCTTT.

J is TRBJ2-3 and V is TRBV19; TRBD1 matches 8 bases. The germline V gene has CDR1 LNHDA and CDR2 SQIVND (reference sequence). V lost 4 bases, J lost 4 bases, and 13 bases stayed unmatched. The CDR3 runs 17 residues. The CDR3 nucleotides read TGTGCCAGTAGTAGGCCCCCAGGGGGCATCTCCCCAGATACGCAGTATTTT. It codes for CASSRPPGGISPDTQYF. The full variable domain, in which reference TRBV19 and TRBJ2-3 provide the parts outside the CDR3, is DGGITQSPKYLFRKEGQNVTLSCEQNLNHDAMYWYRQDPGQGLRLIYYSQIVNDFQKGDIAEGYSVSREKKESFPLTVTSAQKNPTAFYLCASSRPPGGISPDTQYFGPGTRLTVL.

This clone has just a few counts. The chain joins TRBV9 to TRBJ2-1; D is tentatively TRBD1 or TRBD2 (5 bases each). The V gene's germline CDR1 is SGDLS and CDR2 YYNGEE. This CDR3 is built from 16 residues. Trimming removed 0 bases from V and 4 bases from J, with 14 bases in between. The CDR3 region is CASSVEGAWGYNEQFF. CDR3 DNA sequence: TGTGCCAGCAGCGTAGAGGGCGCCTGGGGGTACAATGAGCAGTTCTTC.

The CDR3 is CASGSTGTGGLDYTF. CDR3 in DNA: TGCGCCAGCGGATCTACCGGGACAGGGGGGTTAGACTACACCTTC. The chain is built from TRBV5-1 and TRBJ1-2; 11 positions match TRBD1. This CDR3 region has 15 residues. V dropped 7 bases and J dropped 10; count of bases not matched to a gene: 15. Germline lookup yields CDR1 SGHRS and CDR2 YFSETQ.

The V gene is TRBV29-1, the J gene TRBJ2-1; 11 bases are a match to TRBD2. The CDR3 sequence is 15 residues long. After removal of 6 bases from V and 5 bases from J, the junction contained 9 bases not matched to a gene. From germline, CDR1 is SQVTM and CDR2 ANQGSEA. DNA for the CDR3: TGCAGCGTCGCGGATGGGACTAGCGGAGACAATGAGCAGTTCTTC. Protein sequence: CSVADGTSGDNEQFF.

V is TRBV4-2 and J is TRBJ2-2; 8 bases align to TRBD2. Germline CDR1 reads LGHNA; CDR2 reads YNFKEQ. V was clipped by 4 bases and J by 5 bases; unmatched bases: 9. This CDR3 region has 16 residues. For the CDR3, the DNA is TGTGCCAGCAGCCCCAGAGCGGGAGACGAAACCGGGGAGCTGTTTTTT. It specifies CASSPRAGDETGELFF.

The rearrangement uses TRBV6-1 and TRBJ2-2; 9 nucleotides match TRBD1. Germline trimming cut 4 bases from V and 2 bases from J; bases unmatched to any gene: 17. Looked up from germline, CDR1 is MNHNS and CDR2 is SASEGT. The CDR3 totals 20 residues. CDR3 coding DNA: TGTGCCAGCAGTGCCACCTGGACAGGGGATCCATTTACTAACACCGGGGAGCTGTTTTTT. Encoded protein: CASSATWTGDPFTNTGELFF.

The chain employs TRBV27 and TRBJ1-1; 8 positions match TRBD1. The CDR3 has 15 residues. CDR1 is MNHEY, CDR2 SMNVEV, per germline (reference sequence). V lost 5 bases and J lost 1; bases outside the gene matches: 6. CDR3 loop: CASSPRTGTNTEAFF. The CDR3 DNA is TGTGCCAGCAGTCCGAGGACAGGGACGAACACTGAAGCTTTCTTT.

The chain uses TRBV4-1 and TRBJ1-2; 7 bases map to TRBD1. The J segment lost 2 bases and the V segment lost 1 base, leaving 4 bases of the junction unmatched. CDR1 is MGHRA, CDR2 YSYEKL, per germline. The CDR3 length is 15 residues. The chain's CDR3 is CASSQGTGVNYGYTF. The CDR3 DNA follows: TGCGCCAGCAGCCAAGGGACAGGAGTCAACTATGGCTACACCTTC.

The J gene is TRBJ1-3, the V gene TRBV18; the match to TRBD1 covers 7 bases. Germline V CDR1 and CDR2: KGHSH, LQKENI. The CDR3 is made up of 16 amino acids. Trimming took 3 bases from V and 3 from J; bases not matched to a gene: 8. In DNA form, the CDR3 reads TGTGCCAGCTCACCGGTCAAGGGGGCCGGTGGAAACACCATATATTTT. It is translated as CASSPVKGAGGNTIYF.

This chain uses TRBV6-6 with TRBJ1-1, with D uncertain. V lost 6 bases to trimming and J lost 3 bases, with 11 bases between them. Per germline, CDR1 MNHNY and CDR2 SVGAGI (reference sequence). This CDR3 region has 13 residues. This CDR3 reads CASSHIPDTEAFF. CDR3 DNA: TGTGCCAGCAGCCACATCCCCGACACTGAAGCTTTCTTT.

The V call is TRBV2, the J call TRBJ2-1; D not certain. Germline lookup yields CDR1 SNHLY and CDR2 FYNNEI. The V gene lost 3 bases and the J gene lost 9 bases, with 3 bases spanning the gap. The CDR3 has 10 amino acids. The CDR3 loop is CASSEGEQFF. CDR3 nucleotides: TGTGCCAGCAGTGAGGGTGAGCAGTTCTTC.

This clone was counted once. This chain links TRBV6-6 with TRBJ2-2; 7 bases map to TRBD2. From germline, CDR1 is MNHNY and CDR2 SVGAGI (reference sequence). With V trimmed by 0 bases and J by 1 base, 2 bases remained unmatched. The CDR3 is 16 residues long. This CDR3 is CASSYSGGRNTGELFF. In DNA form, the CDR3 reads TGTGCCAGCAGTTACTCGGGAGGGCGGAACACCGGGGAGCTGTTTTTT.

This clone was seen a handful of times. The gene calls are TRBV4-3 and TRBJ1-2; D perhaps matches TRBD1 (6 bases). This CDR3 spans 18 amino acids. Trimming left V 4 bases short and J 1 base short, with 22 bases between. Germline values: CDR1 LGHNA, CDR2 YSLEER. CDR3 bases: TGCGCCAGCAGCCGGGGGCGGACACCTCGCCAGCGTAACTATGGCTACACCTTC. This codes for CASSRGRTPRQRNYGYTF.

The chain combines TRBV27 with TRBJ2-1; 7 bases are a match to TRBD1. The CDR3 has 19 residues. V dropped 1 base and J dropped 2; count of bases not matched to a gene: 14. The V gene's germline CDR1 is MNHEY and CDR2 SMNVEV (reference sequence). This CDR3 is CASSLYPLSRQGTYNEQFF. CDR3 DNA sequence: TGTGCCAGCAGTTTATACCCTCTTAGTAGACAGGGAACCTACAATGAGCAGTTCTTC.

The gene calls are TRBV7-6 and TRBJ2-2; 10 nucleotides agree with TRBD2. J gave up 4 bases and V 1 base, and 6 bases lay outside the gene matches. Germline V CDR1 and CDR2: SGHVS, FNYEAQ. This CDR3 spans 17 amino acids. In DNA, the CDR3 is TGTGCCAGCAGCTTAGGTAGCGGGAGGTCGGTCACCGGGGAGCTGTTTTTT. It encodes CASSLGSGRSVTGELFF.

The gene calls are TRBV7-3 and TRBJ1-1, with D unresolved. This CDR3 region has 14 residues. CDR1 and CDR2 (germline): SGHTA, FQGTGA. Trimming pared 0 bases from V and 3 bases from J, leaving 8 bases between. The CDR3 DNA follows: TGTGCCAGCAGCTTAACGATGAGGGACACTGAAGCTTTCTTT. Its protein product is CASSLTMRDTEAFF.